The 11 T cell receptor beta chains below come from one sample, sequenced in a study of Tregs in tolerant kidney transplant recipients. Assay used: immunoSEQ multiplex PCR; TCRdb lists only in-frame clones, some missing. Of more than 90,000 clones listed, approximately 90% are singletons. Material: CD4+ T cells from blood. These TCRs come from a human donor in good health.

The genes are TRBV5-6 and TRBJ2-7; possible D gene TRBD1, 5 bases. The CDR3 runs to 13 residues. Per the germline V gene, CDR1 is SGHDT and CDR2 is YYEEEE. The germline V and J ends were trimmed by 1 base and 7 bases, with 12 bases remaining between them. For the CDR3, the DNA is TGTGCCAGCAGCTTGTGGCAGGGTAGTGAGCAGTACTTC. It codes for CASSLWQGSEQYF.

The chain recombines TRBV12-5 with TRBJ2-1; D may match TRBD1 or TRBD2 (5 bases each). Trimming shortened V by 3 bases and J by 5 bases, and 14 bases separated the two germline ends. This CDR3 region has 15 residues. CDR1 is LGHNT and CDR2 is FRNRAP in the germline V gene. In DNA, the CDR3 is TGTGCTAGTGGTTTTGGAGACAGCGGCAACAATGAGCAGTTCTTC. Translating gives CASGFGDSGNNEQFF.

V gene TRBV11-1 combines with J gene TRBJ2-5; D is unclear. V lost 4 bases and J 5 bases, leaving 5 bases between the germline ends. The germline CDR1 and CDR2 sequences are SGHAT and FQDESV (reference sequence). This CDR3 contains 11 residues. The CDR3 DNA reads TGTGCCAGCAGCTCTAGGGAGACCCAGTACTTC. It is translated as CASSSRETQYF.

This chain uses TRBV29-1 with TRBJ2-3, with D possibly being TRBD1 or TRBD2 (5 bases each). The germline V gene encodes CDR1 SQVTM and CDR2 ANQGSEA. The V and J ends lost 1 base and 2 bases respectively, with 13 bases between them. The CDR3 has 15 amino acids. CDR3: CSVEATGAATDTQYF. CDR3 in DNA: TGCAGCGTTGAAGCTACAGGAGCGGCCACAGATACGCAGTATTTT.

This rearrangement joins TRBV19 to TRBJ2-1; 9 bases agree with TRBD1. The germline V gene has CDR1 LNHDA and CDR2 SQIVND (reference sequence). The ends lost 6 bases at V and 7 bases at J; junction bases unmatched: 13. The CDR3 consists of 16 residues. The CDR3 nucleotides are TGTGCCAGTAGCCCGAGGGGGCGGACAGGGGAGAATGAGCAGTTCTTC. This sequence encodes CASSPRGRTGENEQFF.

This sequence joins TRBV7-9 and TRBJ2-1; 8 bases agree with TRBD2. Germline CDR1 is SEHNR and CDR2 is FQNEAQ (reference sequence). This CDR3 is built from 15 residues. V lost 5 bases to trimming and J lost 4 bases; unmatched junction nucleotides: 7. The CDR3, as DNA: TGTGCCAGCAGCCCTACCGGGACTAGATACAATGAGCAGTTCTTC. This encodes CASSPTGTRYNEQFF.

The chain links TRBV11-2 to TRBJ2-7; D unresolved. Germline values: CDR1 SGHAT, CDR2 FQNNGV. The length of the CDR3 is 15 residues. Trimming cost V 0 bases and J 1 base, with 10 bases left between them. The CDR3 region has the DNA TGTGCCAGCAGCTTAGATCTCGGCAGATCCTACGAGCAGTACTTC. This sequence encodes CASSLDLGRSYEQYF. Combining the CDR3 with reference TRBV11-2 and TRBJ2-7 gives the whole variable domain EAGVAQSPRYKIIEKRQSVAFWCNPISGHATLYWYQQILGQGPKLLIQFQNNGVVDDSQLPKDRFSAERLKGVDSTLKIQPAKLEDSAVYLCASSLDLGRSYEQYFGPGTRLTVT.

The chain recombines TRBV6-5 with TRBJ1-2, with D possibly TRBD1 on 6 matching bases. V shed 2 bases and J shed 6 bases, with 10 bases lying between them. This CDR3 is 13 amino acids long. The germline CDR1 and CDR2 sequences are MNHEY and SVGAGI. CDR3 residues: CASSYRAGDGYTF. The CDR3 bases are TGTGCCAGCAGTTACAGGGCAGGGGATGGCTACACCTTC.

This clone appeared once. This chain joins TRBV18 and TRBJ2-3; a possible D gene is TRBD2 (5 bases). CDR3 size: 15 residues. V gave up 0 bases and J gave up 2 bases, with 9 bases separating them. Per the germline V gene, CDR1 is KGHSH and CDR2 is LQKENI. The CDR3 protein is CASSPPQRNTDTQYF. The CDR3 DNA sequence: TGTGCCAGCTCACCACCCCAGCGGAACACAGATACGCAGTATTTT.

This clone was observed a single time. The CDR3 DNA reads TGTGCCAGCAGCTTAGCGGTGTCAGGGTTGGCATCGCAAGAGACCCAGTACTTC. Amino acid sequence: CASSLAVSGLASQETQYF. This sequence joins TRBV7-9 and TRBJ2-5, with D perhaps TRBD1 (5 bases). The germline CDR1 and CDR2 sequences are SEHNR and FQNEAQ (reference sequence). This CDR3 contains 18 residues. The germline V and J ends were trimmed by 0 bases and 2 bases, with 19 bases remaining between them.

The chain employs TRBV4-1 and TRBJ2-5, with D unclear. V was cut by 1 base and J by 5 bases, with 8 bases left in between. Germline CDR1 and CDR2: MGHRA and YSYEKL. The CDR3 sequence is 13 residues long. CDR3 region: CASSQVFRETQYF. CDR3 nucleotide sequence: TGCGCCAGCAGCCAAGTTTTCCGGGAGACCCAGTACTTC.